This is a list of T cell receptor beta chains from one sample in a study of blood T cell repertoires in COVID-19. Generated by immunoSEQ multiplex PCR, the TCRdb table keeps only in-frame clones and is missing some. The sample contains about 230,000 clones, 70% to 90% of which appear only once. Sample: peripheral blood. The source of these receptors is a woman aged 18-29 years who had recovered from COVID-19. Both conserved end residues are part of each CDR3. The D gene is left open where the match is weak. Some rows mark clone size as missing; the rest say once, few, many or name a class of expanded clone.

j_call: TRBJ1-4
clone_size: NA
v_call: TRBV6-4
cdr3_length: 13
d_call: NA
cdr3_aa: CASSDRTGEKLFF
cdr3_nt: TGTGCCAGCAGTGACAGGACTGGTGAAAAACTGTTTTTT

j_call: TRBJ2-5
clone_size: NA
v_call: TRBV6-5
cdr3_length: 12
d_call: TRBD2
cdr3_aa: CASINTGGTQYF
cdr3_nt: TGTGCCAGCATTAATACGGGGGGGACCCAGTACTTC

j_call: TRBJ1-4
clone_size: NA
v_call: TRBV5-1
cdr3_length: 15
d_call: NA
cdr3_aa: CASAQGAGINEKLFF
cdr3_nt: TGCGCCAGCGCTCAAGGGGCCGGCATTAATGAAAAACTGTTTTTT

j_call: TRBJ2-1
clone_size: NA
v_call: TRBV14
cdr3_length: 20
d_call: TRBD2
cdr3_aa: CASTPGLAGVRWSSYNEQFF
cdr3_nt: TGTGCCAGCACCCCCGGCCTAGCGGGAGTTCGTTGGAGCTCCTACAATGAGCAGTTCTTC

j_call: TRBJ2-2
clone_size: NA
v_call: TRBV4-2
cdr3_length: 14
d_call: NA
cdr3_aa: CASSQDPVSGELFF
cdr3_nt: TGTGCCAGCAGCCAAGACCCAGTTTCCGGGGAGCTGTTTTTT

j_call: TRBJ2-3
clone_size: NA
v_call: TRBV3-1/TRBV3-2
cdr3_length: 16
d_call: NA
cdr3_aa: CASSQDLRDGRDTQYF
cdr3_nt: TGTGCCAGCAGCCAAGACTTGAGGGACGGGAGAGATACGCAGTATTTT

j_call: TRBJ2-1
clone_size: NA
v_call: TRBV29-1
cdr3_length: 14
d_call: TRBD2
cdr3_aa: CSVEPAGTYNEQFF
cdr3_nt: TGCAGCGTTGAACCAGCGGGGACGTACAATGAGCAGTTCTTC

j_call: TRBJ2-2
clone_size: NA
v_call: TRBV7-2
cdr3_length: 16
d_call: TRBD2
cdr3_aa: CASSPWTSVNTGELFF
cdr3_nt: TGTGCCAGCAGCCCCTGGACTAGCGTGAACACCGGGGAGCTGTTTTTT

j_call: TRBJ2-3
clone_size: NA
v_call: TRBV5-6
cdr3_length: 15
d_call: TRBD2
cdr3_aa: CASSLGLATMDTQYF
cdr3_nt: TGTGCCAGCAGCTTGGGACTAGCGACTATGGATACGCAGTATTTT

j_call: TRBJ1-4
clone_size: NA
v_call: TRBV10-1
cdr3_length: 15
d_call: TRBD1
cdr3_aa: CASSESTGALEKLFF
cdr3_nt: TGCGCCAGCAGTGAGTCGACAGGGGCATTAGAAAAACTGTTTTTT

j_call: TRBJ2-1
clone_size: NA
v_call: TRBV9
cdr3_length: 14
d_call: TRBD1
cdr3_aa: CASSRTGEGGEQFF
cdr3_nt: TGTGCCAGCTCGCGGACAGGGGAGGGTGGTGAGCAGTTCTTC

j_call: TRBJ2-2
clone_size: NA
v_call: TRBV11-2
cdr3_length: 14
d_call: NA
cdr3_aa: CASSPRHNTGELFF
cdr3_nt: TGTGCCAGCAGCCCCAGACACAACACCGGGGAGCTGTTTTTT

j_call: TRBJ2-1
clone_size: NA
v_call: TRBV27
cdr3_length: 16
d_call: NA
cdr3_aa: CASSPGVVGSYNEQFF
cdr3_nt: TGTGCCAGCAGTCCCGGGGTCGTCGGGTCCTACAATGAGCAGTTCTTC

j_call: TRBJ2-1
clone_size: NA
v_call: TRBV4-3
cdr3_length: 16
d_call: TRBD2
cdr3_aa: CASSQDKSGSYNEQFF
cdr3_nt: TGCGCCAGCAGCCAAGATAAAAGCGGGAGTTATAATGAGCAGTTCTTC

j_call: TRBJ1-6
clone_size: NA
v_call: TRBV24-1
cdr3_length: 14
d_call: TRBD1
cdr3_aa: CATSDRDSNSPLHF
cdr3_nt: TGTGCCACCAGTGATCGGGACAGTAATTCACCCCTCCACTTT

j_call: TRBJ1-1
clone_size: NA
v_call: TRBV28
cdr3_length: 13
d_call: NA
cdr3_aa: CASTSPPGDKAFF
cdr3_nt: TGTGCCAGCACCTCCCCTCCCGGGGACAAAGCTTTCTTT

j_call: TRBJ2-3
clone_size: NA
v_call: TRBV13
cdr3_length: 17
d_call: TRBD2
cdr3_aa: CASSPGTSGRDTDTQYF
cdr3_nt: TGTGCCAGCAGCCCCGGGACTAGCGGGAGGGACACAGATACGCAGTATTTT

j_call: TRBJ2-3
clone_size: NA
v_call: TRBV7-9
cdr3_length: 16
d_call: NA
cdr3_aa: CASRGGLANRVDTQYF
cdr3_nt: TGTGCCAGCAGGGGTGGACTCGCTAATAGGGTAGATACGCAGTATTTT

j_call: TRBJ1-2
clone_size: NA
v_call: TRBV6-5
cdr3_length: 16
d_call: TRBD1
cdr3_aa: CASSYSRQGGRYGYTF
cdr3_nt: TGTGCCAGCAGTTACTCGAGACAGGGGGGACGGTATGGCTACACCTTC

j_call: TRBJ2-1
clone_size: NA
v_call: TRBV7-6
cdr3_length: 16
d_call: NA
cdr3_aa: CASSFNSPSSYNEQFF
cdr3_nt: TGTGCCAGCAGCTTTAATAGCCCGAGCTCCTACAATGAGCAGTTCTTC

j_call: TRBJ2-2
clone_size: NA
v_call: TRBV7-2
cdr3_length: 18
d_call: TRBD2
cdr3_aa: CASSLGLAGGSGTGELFF
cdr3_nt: TGTGCCAGCAGCTTAGGCCTAGCGGGAGGGTCGGGGACCGGGGAGCTGTTTTTT

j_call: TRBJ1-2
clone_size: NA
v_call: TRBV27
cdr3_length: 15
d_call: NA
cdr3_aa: CASSLSGLPSGGYTF
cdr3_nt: TGTGCCAGCAGTTTAAGCGGTCTCCCCTCGGGCGGCTACACCTTC

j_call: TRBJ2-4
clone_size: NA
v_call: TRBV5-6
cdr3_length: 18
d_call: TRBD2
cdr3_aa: CASSFEEASGVAKNIQYF
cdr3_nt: TGTGCCAGCAGCTTCGAGGAGGCTAGCGGAGTAGCCAAAAACATTCAGTACTTC

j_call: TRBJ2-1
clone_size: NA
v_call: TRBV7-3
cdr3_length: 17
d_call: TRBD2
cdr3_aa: CASSYTAGLAGGGEQFF
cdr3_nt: TGTGCCAGCAGCTATACCGCCGGACTAGCGGGAGGGGGTGAGCAGTTCTTC

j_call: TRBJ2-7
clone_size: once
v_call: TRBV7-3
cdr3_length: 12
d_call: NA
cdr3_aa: CASSSQGYEQYF
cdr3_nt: TGTGCCAGCAGCTCGCAGGGATACGAGCAGTACTTC

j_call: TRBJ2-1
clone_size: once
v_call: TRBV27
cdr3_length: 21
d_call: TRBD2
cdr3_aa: CASSFRLAGGGWTAGFDEQFF
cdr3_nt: TGTGCCAGCAGTTTTAGACTAGCGGGAGGTGGTTGGACGGCTGGTTTTGATGAGCAGTTCTTC

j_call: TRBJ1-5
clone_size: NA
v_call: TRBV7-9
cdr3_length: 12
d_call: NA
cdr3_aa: CASSINLGSQHF
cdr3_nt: TGTGCCAGCAGCATCAATCTCGGTTCCCAGCATTTT

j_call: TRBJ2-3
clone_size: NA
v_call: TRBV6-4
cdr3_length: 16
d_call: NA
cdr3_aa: CASSDRPSLEGATQYF
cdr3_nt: TGTGCCAGCAGTGACCGCCCCTCACTAGAGGGAGCTACGCAGTATTTT

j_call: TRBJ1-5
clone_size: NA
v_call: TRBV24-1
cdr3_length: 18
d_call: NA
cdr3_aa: CATSDAGRGISGNQPQHF
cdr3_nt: TGTGCCACCAGTGATGCGGGCCGGGGGATTTCAGGCAATCAGCCCCAGCATTTT

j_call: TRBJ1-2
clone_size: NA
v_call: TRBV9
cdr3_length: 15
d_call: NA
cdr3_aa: CASSVGAGPHYGYTF
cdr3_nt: TGTGCCAGCAGCGTAGGGGCGGGGCCACACTATGGCTACACCTTC

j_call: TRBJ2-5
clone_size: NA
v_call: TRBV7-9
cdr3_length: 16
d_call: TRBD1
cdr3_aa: CASSTYGQGGEETQYF
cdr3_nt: TGTGCCAGCAGCACCTACGGACAGGGAGGCGAAGAGACCCAGTACTTC

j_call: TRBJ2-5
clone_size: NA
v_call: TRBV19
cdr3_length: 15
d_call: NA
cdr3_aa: CASSAWTADQETQYF
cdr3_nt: TGTGCCAGTAGTGCTTGGACAGCCGACCAAGAGACCCAGTACTTC

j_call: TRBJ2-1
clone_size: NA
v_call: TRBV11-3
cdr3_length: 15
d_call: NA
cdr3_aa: CASSLDQGEMGEQFF
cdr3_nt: TGTGCCAGCAGCTTAGACCAGGGCGAGATGGGTGAGCAGTTCTTC

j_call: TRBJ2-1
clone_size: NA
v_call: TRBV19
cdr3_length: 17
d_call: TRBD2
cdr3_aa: CASSKGQREGLGNEQFF
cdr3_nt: TGTGCCAGTAGTAAGGGCCAGCGGGAGGGCCTTGGCAATGAGCAGTTCTTC

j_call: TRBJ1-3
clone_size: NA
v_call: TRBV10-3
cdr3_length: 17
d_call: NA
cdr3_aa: CAISESNFYRAGNTIYF
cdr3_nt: TGTGCCATCAGTGAGTCGAATTTTTACAGGGCTGGAAACACCATATATTTT

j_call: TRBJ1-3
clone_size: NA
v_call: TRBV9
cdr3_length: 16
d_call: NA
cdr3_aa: CASSSGQDEVGNTIYF
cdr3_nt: TGTGCCAGCAGCAGCGGCCAGGACGAGGTTGGAAACACCATATATTTT

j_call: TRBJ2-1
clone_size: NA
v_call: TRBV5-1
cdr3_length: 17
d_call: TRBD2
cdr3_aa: CASSFRSSGRGYNEQFF
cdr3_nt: TGCGCCAGCAGCTTCAGAAGCAGCGGGAGGGGTTACAATGAGCAGTTCTTC

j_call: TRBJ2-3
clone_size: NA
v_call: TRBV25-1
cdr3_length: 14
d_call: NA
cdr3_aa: CASTPGARSDTQYF
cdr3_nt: TGTGCCAGCACGCCAGGGGCCCGATCGGATACGCAGTATTTT

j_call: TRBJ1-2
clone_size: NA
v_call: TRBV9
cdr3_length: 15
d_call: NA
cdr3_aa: CASSGSGSTQDGYTF
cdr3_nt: TGTGCCAGCAGCGGATCCGGGTCTACACAGGATGGCTACACCTTC

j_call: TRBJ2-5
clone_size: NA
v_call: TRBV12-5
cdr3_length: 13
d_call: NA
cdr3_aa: CASGLGHGETQYF
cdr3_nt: TGTGCTAGTGGTTTGGGACACGGCGAGACCCAGTACTTC

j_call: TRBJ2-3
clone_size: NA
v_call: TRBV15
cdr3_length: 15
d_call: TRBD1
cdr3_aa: CATMGTGRQGDTQYF
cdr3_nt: TGTGCCACCATGGGGACAGGCCGGCAAGGGGATACGCAGTATTTT

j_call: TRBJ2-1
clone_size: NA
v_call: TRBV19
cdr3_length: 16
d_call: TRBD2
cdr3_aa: CASSISGRPPYNEQFF
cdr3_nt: TGTGCCAGTAGTATAAGCGGGAGGCCCCCTTACAATGAGCAGTTCTTC